The 19 T cell receptor beta chains below were found in one sample sequenced in a study of T cell changes during pregnancy in multiple sclerosis. Using immunoSEQ multiplex PCR, the repertoire was profiled, and TCRdb retains in-frame clones only, with some absent. The sample lists under 150,000 clones; 96% were seen once. The specimen comprised peripheral blood, sampled after pregnancy. The receptors shown here come from a female donor with multiple sclerosis, enrolled in a pregnancy study.

The chain combines TRBV28 with TRBJ2-2, with D possibly matching TRBD1 (6 bases). V lost 6 bases to trimming and J lost 8 bases, with 22 bases between them. Germline CDR1 is MDHEN and CDR2 is SYDVKM. This CDR3 has 16 residues. The CDR3 DNA sequence: TGTGCCAGCAGCTTACCCCCGGAACAGGGCATAGGGGAGCTGTTTTTT. The encoded protein is CASSLPPEQGIGELFF.

The chain couples TRBV5-1 to TRBJ1-2, with 7 bases identical to TRBD1. The length of the CDR3 is 14 residues. Germline-derived CDR1 and CDR2 are SGHRS and YFSETQ. Losses at the gene ends were 4 bases for V and 3 bases for J; bases not matched to a gene: 6. CDR3 in amino acids: CASSVLQGHYGYTF. The CDR3 DNA reads as TGCGCCAGCAGCGTATTACAGGGGCACTATGGCTACACCTTC.

V and J are TRBV5-6 and TRBJ1-5; D possibly corresponds to TRBD1 (6 bases). Germline-derived CDR1 and CDR2 are SGHDT and YYEEEE. Trimming cost V 1 base and J 11 bases, with 25 bases left between them. The CDR3 extends over 17 amino acids. The CDR3 nucleotides read TGTGCCAGCAGCTTGACAGTCGGCGGGGGCGGCCCAACAACCCAGCATTTT. Translation: CASSLTVGGGGPTTQHF.

This clone is a singleton in its sample. CDR3 DNA sequence: TGTGCCAGCTCGGATACTAGCGGGCCATACAATGAGCAGTTCTTC. This sequence encodes CASSDTSGPYNEQFF. The gene calls are TRBV18 and TRBJ2-1; 9 bases agree with TRBD2. Per the germline V gene, CDR1 is KGHSH and CDR2 is LQKENI. V was clipped by 6 bases and J by 4 bases; unmatched bases: 7. There are 15 residues in the CDR3.

V gene TRBV19 combines with J gene TRBJ2-7; D remains unclear. The V end was cut by 4 bases, the J end by 3 bases, with 7 bases between. This CDR3 contains 12 residues. Looked up from germline, CDR1 is LNHDA and CDR2 is SQIVND (reference sequence). For the CDR3, the DNA is TGTGCCAGTAGTAGCGCCGACTACGAGCAGTACTTC. Protein sequence: CASSSADYEQYF.

J is TRBJ2-1 and V is TRBV7-6; the match to TRBD1 covers 7 bases. The CDR3 consists of 15 residues. V lost 0 bases, J lost 7 bases, and 6 bases stayed unmatched. From germline, CDR1 is SGHVS and CDR2 FNYEAQ. CDR3 in amino acids: CASSLAPGTANEQFF. The CDR3 bases are TGTGCCAGCAGCTTAGCCCCGGGGACAGCGAATGAGCAGTTCTTC.

The chain has TRBV5-6 and TRBJ2-1; TRBD2 agrees at 8 bases. CDR1 is SGHDT and CDR2 is YYEEEE in the germline V gene. Losses at the gene ends were 0 bases for V and 2 bases for J; bases not matched to a gene: 4. This CDR3 has 16 amino acids. In nucleotides, the CDR3 is TGTGCCAGCAGCTTGGGGACTAGCTGGACCTACAATGAGCAGTTCTTC. It is translated as CASSLGTSWTYNEQFF.

V is TRBV7-2 and J is TRBJ2-7; D uncertain. From germline, CDR1 is SGHTA and CDR2 FQGNSA. CDR3 size: 14 residues. V shed 1 base and J shed 2 bases, with 9 bases lying between them. The CDR3 reads CASSLVGVTYEQYF. The CDR3 region has the DNA TGTGCCAGCAGCTTAGTCGGAGTAACCTACGAGCAGTACTTC.

V and J are TRBV19 and TRBJ1-1; tentative D call: TRBD1 (6 bases). CDR3 length: 15 residues. Trimming took 1 base from V and 0 from J, leaving 9 bases between them. The germline CDR1 and CDR2 sequences are LNHDA and SQIVND (reference sequence). The CDR3 is CASSIGGQLNTEAFF. For the CDR3, the DNA is TGTGCCAGTAGTATAGGGGGGCAGTTGAACACTGAAGCTTTCTTT.

This clone was recorded only once. The chain uses TRBV28 and TRBJ2-2; 12 nucleotides line up with TRBD2. Trimming took 6 bases from V and 5 from J; bases not matched to a gene: 7. From germline, CDR1 is MDHEN and CDR2 SYDVKM. CDR3 size: 16 residues. CDR3 region: CASSQTSGSGTGELFF. The CDR3 nucleotides are TGTGCCAGCAGCCAGACTAGCGGGAGTGGAACCGGGGAGCTGTTTTTT.

This chain joins TRBV21-1 and TRBJ2-3; the table's D call, TRBD2, was not checked against the DNA. TRBV21-1 is labeled a pseudogene. This CDR3 region has 12 residues. CDR3 amino acids: CASSPVTDTQYF. For the CDR3, the DNA is TGTGCCAGCAGTCCCGTCACAGATACGCAGTATTTT.

This sequence joins TRBV7-6 and TRBJ2-7, with D possibly matching TRBD1 (6 bases). This CDR3 contains 16 residues. The V gene lost 0 bases and the J gene lost 3 bases, with 15 bases spanning the gap. Germline-derived CDR1 and CDR2 are SGHVS and FNYEAQ. The CDR3 spells CASSLAPSAGDYEQYF. CDR3 coding DNA: TGTGCCAGCAGCTTAGCGCCTTCTGCAGGGGACTACGAGCAGTACTTC.

This clone is a singleton in its sample. The chain combines TRBV6-1 with TRBJ2-7; D unresolved. Germline V gene sequence: CDR1 MNHNS, CDR2 SASEGT. The CDR3 runs to 13 residues. V lost 5 bases and J lost 3, with 11 bases in between. This chain's CDR3 is CASSPRGSYEQYF. CDR3 nucleotides: TGTGCCAGCAGTCCCCGTGGCAGCTACGAGCAGTACTTC.

The V and J genes are TRBV27 and TRBJ2-5; 9 bases align to TRBD1. CDR3 length: 17 residues. V shed 6 bases and J 2 bases; nucleotides not matched to a gene: 13. From germline, CDR1 is MNHEY and CDR2 SMNVEV (reference sequence). The CDR3 sequence: CASSQGYRGLGQETQYF. CDR3 DNA: TGTGCCAGCAGCCAAGGGTACAGGGGGCTGGGTCAAGAGACCCAGTACTTC.

V is TRBV5-4 and J is TRBJ2-7; 10 bases align to TRBD1. Germline CDR1 is SGHNT and CDR2 is YYREEE (reference sequence). Germline trimming cut 4 bases from V and 7 bases from J; bases unmatched to any gene: 5. CDR3 length equals 13 residues. This chain's CDR3 is CASSMDRGMEQYF. CDR3 DNA: TGTGCCAGCAGCATGGACAGGGGGATGGAGCAGTACTTC.

The chain combines TRBV12-5 with TRBJ2-3; D perhaps matches TRBD2 (6 bases). This CDR3 is built from 15 residues. The V and J ends lost 1 base and 2 bases respectively, with 10 bases between them. In germline, CDR1 is LGHNT, CDR2 FRNRAP. The CDR3 coding sequence is TGTGCTAGTGGTTTGGACCGGGACTTCACAGATACGCAGTATTTT. As protein: CASGLDRDFTDTQYF.

V usage is TRBV5-1 and J usage is TRBJ2-7; 9 nucleotides match TRBD2. The V and J ends lost 4 bases and 3 bases, in that order; junction bases with no gene match: 11. This CDR3 region has 16 residues. In germline, CDR1 is SGHRS, CDR2 YFSETQ. The DNA of the CDR3 is TGCGCCAGCAGCCCGAGCCGACTAGCGGCTAGCTACGAGCAGTACTTC. Translated: CASSPSRLAASYEQYF.

The V and J genes are TRBV19 and TRBJ2-1, with D perhaps TRBD2 (5 bases). CDR1 is LNHDA, CDR2 SQIVND, per germline (reference sequence). CDR3 length: 17 amino acids. Trimming took off 5 bases at V and 0 bases at J, with 17 bases between the two ends. The CDR3 reads CASSFGLATHSYNEQFF. The CDR3 DNA reads TGTGCCAGTAGTTTCGGTTTAGCGACACACTCCTACAATGAGCAGTTCTTC.

This chain connects TRBV7-9 to TRBJ2-7, with a tentative D call TRBD2 (5 bases). The V gene's germline CDR1 is SEHNR and CDR2 FQNEAQ (reference sequence). There are 13 residues in the CDR3. V was trimmed by 0 bases and J by 6 bases, leaving 9 bases between them. DNA for the CDR3: TGTGCCAGCAGCTTAGCTGGCGGGTTCGAGCAGTACTTC. Translated, it gives CASSLAGGFEQYF.